These 14 T cell receptor beta chains were sequenced from one sample in a study of T cells in Graves' hyperthyroidism and ophthalmopathy (dated by TCRdb to the late 2010s). Libraries were made using multiplex PCR. Sequencing relied on an Illumina HiSeq 2000. Amplification of TCR beta CDR3 regions was carried out from RNA transcripts. For the first round of RT-PCR on the TCR CDR3, the HTBI primer set was used together with the Qiagen OneStep RT-PCR kit. TCRdb reprocessed the public reads (quality trimming at Q25 with fastp, clone calling with MiXCR) and kept in-frame beta chains. Duplicate CDR3 protein sequences are folded into a single record with the most common DNA and genes. The sample table records 200,000 to 250,000 distinct CDR3 sequences; more than 20% of these occur just once. Clones ranked in the top ten supply roughly a third of the sample. The material sequenced was blood. These receptors were obtained from a woman in her thirties or forties with Graves' ophthalmopathy.

This clonotype came up many times. The genes are TRBV20-1 and TRBJ2-7; D perhaps matches TRBD1 (6 bases). V lost 0 bases and J 4 bases, leaving 16 bases between the germline ends. The germline gives CDR1 DFQATT, CDR2 SNEGSKA (reference sequence). The CDR3 has 15 amino acids. CDR3 loop: CSARDHQQGRYEQYF. Here the CDR3 DNA reads TGCAGTGCTAGAGATCACCAACAGGGTCGGTACGAGCAGTACTTC.

This clonotype was counted at least ten times. This rearrangement joins TRBV28 to TRBJ2-7; tentative D call: TRBD2 (7 bases). The CDR3 consists of 16 residues. The V gene lost 7 bases and the J gene lost 0 bases, with 19 bases spanning the gap. The V gene's germline CDR1 is MDHEN and CDR2 SYDVKM. CDR3 sequence (DNA): TGTGCCAGCACCACCACAGGACTAGGGGGCTCCTACGAGCAGTACTTC. Its translation is CASTTTGLGGSYEQYF.

This clonotype was detected ten times or more. The gene calls are TRBV20-1 and TRBJ1-5, with D hard to call. Per germline, CDR1 DFQATT and CDR2 SNEGSKA (reference sequence). This CDR3 contains 18 residues. The ends were cut back, 3 bases at V and 0 bases at J, with 21 bases in the middle. This CDR3 reads CSASGPGSGLDSNQPQHF. The DNA for the CDR3 is TGCAGTGCTAGCGGCCCCGGTTCTGGGCTGGATAGCAATCAGCCCCAGCATTTT.

At least ten counts were recorded for this clonotype. This rearrangement joins TRBV6-2 or TRBV6-3 to TRBJ2-7; a possible D gene is TRBD2 (6 bases). The CDR3 has 15 residues. In germline, CDR1 is MNHEY, CDR2 SVGEGT. Trimming stripped 5 bases from V and 2 bases from J, with 16 bases between. In nucleotides, the CDR3 is TGTGCCAGCAGTGTCCAGGCGGGGAGGACCTACGAGCAGTACTTC. Encoded protein: CASSVQAGRTYEQYF.

The sample holds many counts of this clonotype. The V and J genes are TRBV19 and TRBJ2-2; no firm D call. The CDR3 totals 13 residues. V lost 4 bases to trimming and J lost 5 bases, with 8 bases between them. Germline-derived CDR1 and CDR2 are LNHDA and SQIVND (reference sequence). The CDR3 DNA is TGTGCCAGTAGTAATGCGCAAACCGGGGAGCTGTTTTTT. This gives the protein CASSNAQTGELFF.

The gene calls are TRBV20-1 and TRBJ2-7, with TRBD1 identical over 8 bases. The CDR3 has 13 residues. V was clipped by 6 bases and J by 2 bases; unmatched bases: 6. Germline values: CDR1 DFQATT, CDR2 SNEGSKA (reference sequence). CDR3 nucleotides: TGCAGTGCAAGGTGGGACAGGACCTACGAGCAGTACTTC. Translating it yields CSARWDRTYEQYF.

The V call is TRBV5-1, the J call TRBJ2-5; no reliable D call. The CDR3 totals 13 residues. The V end lost 2 bases, the J end lost 2 bases, and 7 bases lay between the germline ends. Germline V gives CDR1 SGHRS, CDR2 YFSETQ. The CDR3 protein is CASSFRTQETQYF. DNA for the CDR3: TGCGCCAGCAGCTTCCGAACACAAGAGACCCAGTACTTC.

This clonotype was recorded at least ten times. This chain links TRBV5-1 with TRBJ2-2; D is undetermined. CDR3 length equals 12 residues. In germline, CDR1 is SGHRS, CDR2 YFSETQ. V lost 1 base and J 7 bases, leaving 5 bases between the germline ends. CDR3 sequence reads: CASSLKGGELFF. The CDR3 DNA sequence: TGCGCCAGCAGCTTGAAGGGCGGGGAGCTGTTTTTT.

At least ten counts were recorded for this clonotype. CDR3 coding DNA: TGTGCCAGCAGCTTAAGAATCTCCCAGGGGGCGATTGACACTGAAGCTTTCTTT. Translated, it gives CASSLRISQGAIDTEAFF. This chain uses TRBV11-2 with TRBJ1-1; TRBD1 matches at 8 bases. The CDR3 covers 18 residues. Trimming at V came to 2 bases and at J to 3 bases, leaving 14 bases not matched to a gene. Germline values: CDR1 SGHAT, CDR2 FQNNGV.

Ten or more counts support this clonotype. The rearrangement uses TRBV6-1 and TRBJ2-7; TRBD1 matches 7 bases. Germline CDR1 MNHNS, CDR2 SASEGT. V shed 3 bases, J shed 6 bases, and the junction held 5 bases outside the gene matches. The CDR3 has 13 amino acids. The CDR3 nucleotides are TGTGCCAGCAGTGAGACAGGGAACATCGAGCAGTACTTC. Encoded protein: CASSETGNIEQYF.

This clonotype was seen many times. Because it lacks the conserved phenylalanine or tryptophan at the end, this CDR3 is likely a read error. The rearrangement joins TRBV20-1 to TRBJ2-5; 9 bases are a match to TRBD2. Germline CDR1 reads DFQATT; CDR2 reads SNEGSKA (reference sequence). Unmatched junction bases numbered 0, after V lost 0 bases and J lost 4 bases. CDR3 size: 13 residues. The CDR3 DNA reads as TGCAGTGCTAGAGAACTAGCGGGAGAGACCCAGTACCTC. Its protein is CSARELAGETQYL.

This clonotype was found a few times. Just one base apart from a much larger clone, this may be a read error. The chain employs TRBV11-1 and TRBJ2-7, with 7 bases fitting TRBD2. The CDR3 contains 16 residues. Germline V gene sequence: CDR1 SGHAT, CDR2 FQDESV (reference sequence). Here the CDR3 DNA reads TGTGCCATCAGCTTAGAGGGACTACAGGCTTTGGACGAGCAGTACTTC. Its protein is CAISLEGLQALDEQYF.

This clonotype was picked up many times. The gene calls are TRBV18 and TRBJ2-2, with D possibly matching TRBD2 (6 bases). The V end was cut by 4 bases, the J end by 0 bases, with 27 bases between. Germline CDR1 and CDR2: KGHSH and LQKENI. This CDR3 contains 21 residues. CDR3 sequence (DNA): TGTGCCAGCTCACTTAGACAGAGTAAGCTGGGCGGGACTTCGAACACCGGGGAGCTGTTTTTT. As protein: CASSLRQSKLGGTSNTGELFF.

At least ten counts were recorded for this clonotype. The chain couples TRBV6-1 to TRBJ2-7; 9 nucleotides match TRBD1. J lost 2 bases, V lost 3 bases, and 5 bases had no gene match. The CDR3 runs 15 residues. Germline lookup yields CDR1 MNHNS and CDR2 SASEGT. CDR3 residues: CASSEYGTGTYEQYF. For the CDR3, the DNA is TGTGCCAGCAGTGAGTATGGGACAGGGACCTACGAGCAGTACTTC.